The following is a TCR beta chain sequence with its context. In the original workflow: The assay estimated nucleated cells by amplifying reference gene primers. TCRdb's copy holds only in-frame clones and misses some; the assay was immunoSEQ multiplex PCR. V and J calls plus clone size are reproduced from that table; the DNA served to infer D and trimming. The table records around 130,000 clones, roughly four fifths of them present only once. This sample was taken from a study of blood T cell repertoires in COVID-19. Study at large: COVID-19 samples collected from the United States, Italy and Spain covered acute and convalescent phases.

Trimming at V came to 4 bases and at J to 1 base, leaving 10 bases not matched to a gene. The CDR3 is made up of 19 amino acids. Germline V gene data show CDR1 as MGHRA and CDR2 as YSYEKL. The specimen sequenced was peripheral blood. This TCR was recovered from a woman in her fifties or sixties with acute or convalescent COVID-19. The chain combines TRBV4-1 with TRBJ2-2, with 12 bases identical to TRBD2. CDR3 DNA: TGCGCCAGCAGCCCATTTCTGACTAGCGGGGGTCTGAACACCGGGGAGCTGTTTTTT. This codes for CASSPFLTSGGLNTGELFF.